Listed below are T cell receptor beta chains from one sample, sequenced in a study of blood T cell repertoires in COVID-19. Only in-frame clones appear in the TCRdb table, and some are missing; sequencing was by immunoSEQ multiplex PCR. In the table there are about 250,000 clones, approximately 92% of which are singletons. The sequencing input was PBMCs or T cells enriched from blood (not recorded which). These receptors all stem from a woman between 18 and 29 years old who had recovered from COVID-19. Each CDR3 is given with its conserved first and last residue. The order of the fields is V gene, D gene, clone size, J gene, CDR3 DNA, CDR3 protein. D genes are given only for firm matches. Clone size is not always given. Where it is, it says once, few, many or a class for expanded clones.

V gene: TRBV10-1
D gene: .
clone size: few
J gene: TRBJ2-5
CDR3 DNA: TGCGCCAGCAGTCTATCCTCCTCCGGGACCCAGTACTTC
CDR3 protein: CASSLSSSGTQYF

V gene: TRBV19
D gene: TRBD1
clone size: .
J gene: TRBJ1-1
CDR3 DNA: TGTGCCATCCTGGAGGGGGCAGCCGAAGCTTTCTTT
CDR3 protein: CAILEGAAEAFF

V gene: TRBV11-2
D gene: TRBD2
clone size: .
J gene: TRBJ2-5
CDR3 DNA: TGTGCCAGCAGCATCTCCGGACGGGGGGGCGAAAAGACCCAGTACTTC
CDR3 protein: CASSISGRGGEKTQYF

V gene: TRBV3-1/TRBV3-2
D gene: TRBD2
clone size: .
J gene: TRBJ2-1
CDR3 DNA: TGTGCCAGCAGCCAAGGACTAGCGGGGGGGCAAGAGCAGTTCTTC
CDR3 protein: CASSQGLAGGQEQFF

V gene: TRBV5-1
D gene: .
clone size: .
J gene: TRBJ1-4
CDR3 DNA: TGCGCCAGCAGCTTGGACAGCGGTAATGAAAAACTGTTTTTT
CDR3 protein: CASSLDSGNEKLFF

V gene: TRBV7-9
D gene: .
clone size: .
J gene: TRBJ1-2
CDR3 DNA: TGTGCCAGCAGCTCGGAAACCAGGGGCTACACCTTC
CDR3 protein: CASSSETRGYTF

V gene: TRBV7-9
D gene: .
clone size: .
J gene: TRBJ1-1
CDR3 DNA: TGTGCCAGCAGCTTAGACAGGGAAGGCACTGAAGCTTTCTTT
CDR3 protein: CASSLDREGTEAFF

V gene: TRBV5-1
D gene: .
clone size: few
J gene: TRBJ2-7
CDR3 DNA: TGCGCCAGCAGCTCCTCCTTGGCCCACGAGCAGTACTTC
CDR3 protein: CASSSSLAHEQYF

V gene: TRBV11-2
D gene: .
clone size: .
J gene: TRBJ2-3
CDR3 DNA: TGTGCCAGCAGCTTAACCCCCTCTAGCGTAGATACGCAGTATTTT
CDR3 protein: CASSLTPSSVDTQYF

V gene: TRBV21-1
D gene: .
clone size: .
J gene: TRBJ1-2
CDR3 DNA: TGTGCCAGCAGCACGCTTCTTTTGACAGCTGACTATGGCTACACCTTC
CDR3 protein: CASSTLLLTADYGYTF

V gene: TRBV30
D gene: .
clone size: .
J gene: TRBJ1-6
CDR3 DNA: TGTGCCTGGAGTGCTCTTGACCGGGGGGATAATTCACCCCTCCACTTT
CDR3 protein: CAWSALDRGDNSPLHF

V gene: TRBV19
D gene: .
clone size: .
J gene: TRBJ2-7
CDR3 DNA: TGTGCCAGTAGTATTCGAACCGGAGGAGGCTACGAGCAGTACTTC
CDR3 protein: CASSIRTGGGYEQYF

V gene: TRBV29-1
D gene: .
clone size: .
J gene: TRBJ2-5
CDR3 DNA: TGCAGCGTTGCTACGGAGACCCAGTACTTC
CDR3 protein: CSVATETQYF

V gene: TRBV5-1
D gene: .
clone size: once
J gene: TRBJ2-1
CDR3 DNA: TGCGCCAGCAGCCAGTGGGGAGTATCAAACAATGAGCAGTTCTTC
CDR3 protein: CASSQWGVSNNEQFF

V gene: TRBV9
D gene: TRBD1
clone size: .
J gene: TRBJ1-2
CDR3 DNA: TGTGCCAGCAGCCCGAGACCAGGACAGGGGCGAAACTATGGCTACACCTTC
CDR3 protein: CASSPRPGQGRNYGYTF

V gene: TRBV6-5
D gene: .
clone size: .
J gene: TRBJ1-2
CDR3 DNA: TGTGCCAGCAGTTACAGGAACCCAAAGGGGCCGTATGGCTACACCTTC
CDR3 protein: CASSYRNPKGPYGYTF

V gene: TRBV2
D gene: TRBD1
clone size: .
J gene: TRBJ2-5
CDR3 DNA: TGTGCCAGCGGGGGACAGGGTCGATGGGAGACCCAGTACTTC
CDR3 protein: CASGGQGRWETQYF

V gene: TRBV11-2
D gene: .
clone size: once
J gene: TRBJ1-1
CDR3 DNA: TGTGCCAGCAGCTTAGATCGTAAGGAGGGAGCTTTCTTT
CDR3 protein: CASSLDRKEGAFF

V gene: TRBV5-6
D gene: TRBD1
clone size: .
J gene: TRBJ1-2
CDR3 DNA: TGTGCCAGCAACACTCCGGGACAGGGGTCTCAGGGCTACACCTTC
CDR3 protein: CASNTPGQGSQGYTF

V gene: TRBV5-1
D gene: .
clone size: .
J gene: TRBJ1-1
CDR3 DNA: TGCGCCAGCAGCGAATCGGACATGAACACTGAAGCTTTCTTT
CDR3 protein: CASSESDMNTEAFF

V gene: TRBV3-1/TRBV3-2
D gene: TRBD1
clone size: .
J gene: TRBJ1-4
CDR3 DNA: TGTGCCAGCAGCCAGGGGGACAGGGGAGGTCAAACTAATGAAAAACTGTTTTTT
CDR3 protein: CASSQGDRGGQTNEKLFF

V gene: TRBV6-5
D gene: .
clone size: .
J gene: TRBJ1-2
CDR3 DNA: TGTGCCAGCAGTTACACCCTTGGGGGGGCTTACGGCTACACCTTC
CDR3 protein: CASSYTLGGAYGYTF

V gene: TRBV28
D gene: TRBD1
clone size: .
J gene: TRBJ1-6
CDR3 DNA: TGTGCCATAGGACAGGGCGGTTCACCCCTCCACTTT
CDR3 protein: CAIGQGGSPLHF

V gene: TRBV10-3
D gene: TRBD1
clone size: few
J gene: TRBJ1-2
CDR3 DNA: TGTGCCATCAGTGAGTCCAGGGGGCAGGAGGGCTACACCTTC
CDR3 protein: CAISESRGQEGYTF

V gene: TRBV5-4
D gene: .
clone size: .
J gene: TRBJ2-5
CDR3 DNA: TGTGCCAGCAGCCTAGACAGGACCCAAGAGACCCAGTACTTC
CDR3 protein: CASSLDRTQETQYF

V gene: TRBV7-2
D gene: .
clone size: .
J gene: TRBJ2-1
CDR3 DNA: TGTGCCAGCAGCTTAGAAGGTGACGGGGATGAGCAGTTCTTC
CDR3 protein: CASSLEGDGDEQFF

V gene: TRBV19
D gene: TRBD1
clone size: .
J gene: TRBJ2-7
CDR3 DNA: TGTGCCAGTAGGACGTCTGGACAGGGTTCCGAGCAGTACTTC
CDR3 protein: CASRTSGQGSEQYF

V gene: TRBV18
D gene: .
clone size: .
J gene: TRBJ2-1
CDR3 DNA: TGTGCCAGCTCACCGGGGCGGGGTGATCCCTACAATGAGCAGTTCTTC
CDR3 protein: CASSPGRGDPYNEQFF

V gene: TRBV18
D gene: .
clone size: .
J gene: TRBJ2-5
CDR3 DNA: TGTGCCTGTGCGTCCGGACAGCAAGAGACCCAGTACTTC
CDR3 protein: CACASGQQETQYF

V gene: TRBV12-3/TRBV12-4
D gene: .
clone size: .
J gene: TRBJ1-1
CDR3 DNA: TGTGCCAGCAGTTTGGGGGGGGCTGCTGAAGCTTTCTTT
CDR3 protein: CASSLGGAAEAFF

V gene: TRBV3-1/TRBV3-2
D gene: .
clone size: .
J gene: TRBJ2-7
CDR3 DNA: TGTGCCAGCAGTCAAATAGGACAGAAGCAGTACTTC
CDR3 protein: CASSQIGQKQYF

V gene: TRBV6-5
D gene: TRBD1
clone size: .
J gene: TRBJ1-2
CDR3 DNA: TGTGCCAGCAGTTCTCAACGCGGTGTCAGGGGGTATGGCTACACCTTC
CDR3 protein: CASSSQRGVRGYGYTF

V gene: TRBV13
D gene: TRBD1
clone size: .
J gene: TRBJ2-7
CDR3 DNA: TGTGCCAGCAGCTTCACAGGGGGGTCCTACGAGCAGTACTTC
CDR3 protein: CASSFTGGSYEQYF

V gene: TRBV9
D gene: .
clone size: few
J gene: TRBJ1-4
CDR3 DNA: TGTGCCAGCAGCGGCGGACAGACCGCAACTAATGAAAAACTGTTTTTT
CDR3 protein: CASSGGQTATNEKLFF

V gene: TRBV5-3
D gene: .
clone size: once
J gene: TRBJ1-1
CDR3 DNA: TGTGCCAGAAGCTTAATTCGGGTTCGCTCGAACACTGAAGCTTTCTTT
CDR3 protein: CARSLIRVRSNTEAFF

V gene: TRBV5-1
D gene: TRBD2
clone size: .
J gene: TRBJ2-1
CDR3 DNA: TGCGCCAGCAGCTTTGGAAGCCTAGCGGGGGCCTACAATGAGCAGTTCTTC
CDR3 protein: CASSFGSLAGAYNEQFF

V gene: TRBV5-1
D gene: TRBD1
clone size: .
J gene: TRBJ1-4
CDR3 DNA: TGCGCCAGCAGCCCATCTGGTGGGACAGGGAACGAAAAACTGTTTTTT
CDR3 protein: CASSPSGGTGNEKLFF

V gene: TRBV10-3
D gene: .
clone size: .
J gene: TRBJ2-5
CDR3 DNA: TGTGCCATCAGTGAGTCGCGGGGAGGGACCCAGTACTTC
CDR3 protein: CAISESRGGTQYF

V gene: TRBV5-1
D gene: TRBD2
clone size: .
J gene: TRBJ2-3
CDR3 DNA: TGCGCCAGCAGCCTGGGACTAGCGGGGGTTTCGGCAGATACGCAGTATTTT
CDR3 protein: CASSLGLAGVSADTQYF

V gene: TRBV5-4
D gene: .
clone size: once
J gene: TRBJ2-1
CDR3 DNA: TGTGCCAGCAGCACCGGGACAAACAATGAGCAGTTCTTC
CDR3 protein: CASSTGTNNEQFF

V gene: TRBV28
D gene: .
clone size: once
J gene: TRBJ1-2
CDR3 DNA: TGTGCCAGCAGTTTGGTTGGGTGGAGGGGCAATGGCTACACCTTC
CDR3 protein: CASSLVGWRGNGYTF

V gene: TRBV28
D gene: TRBD1
clone size: .
J gene: TRBJ2-7
CDR3 DNA: TGTGCCAGCAGTCCTCGGACAGGGTTCCACGAGCAGTACTTC
CDR3 protein: CASSPRTGFHEQYF

V gene: TRBV10-3
D gene: .
clone size: once
J gene: TRBJ1-5
CDR3 DNA: TGTGCCATCAGTCCGAGTCTTCTATTTTCGGGGAATCAGCCCCAGCATTTT
CDR3 protein: CAISPSLLFSGNQPQHF

V gene: TRBV5-4
D gene: .
clone size: .
J gene: TRBJ1-6
CDR3 DNA: TGTGCCAGCAGCTTAAGGGGGTATTATTCACCCCTCCACTTT
CDR3 protein: CASSLRGYYSPLHF

V gene: TRBV10-2
D gene: .
clone size: .
J gene: TRBJ2-7
CDR3 DNA: TGCGCCAGCAGTGGGAGGAAGTCCTACGAGCAGTACTTC
CDR3 protein: CASSGRKSYEQYF

V gene: TRBV7-6
D gene: .
clone size: .
J gene: TRBJ2-7
CDR3 DNA: TGTGCCAGCAGCTTAGCCGGGGGGCCGGGCTACGAGCAGTACTTC
CDR3 protein: CASSLAGGPGYEQYF

V gene: TRBV7-9
D gene: TRBD1
clone size: .
J gene: TRBJ2-2
CDR3 DNA: TGTGCCAGCAGCTCTGTAACAGGGGCGCAGGTCACCGGGGAGCTGTTTTTT
CDR3 protein: CASSSVTGAQVTGELFF

V gene: TRBV2
D gene: TRBD1
clone size: .
J gene: TRBJ1-2
CDR3 DNA: TGTGCCAGCAGGGCCGTTTTTACAGGGGATAATGGCTACACCTTC
CDR3 protein: CASRAVFTGDNGYTF

V gene: TRBV27
D gene: TRBD1
clone size: few
J gene: TRBJ1-1
CDR3 DNA: TGTGCCAGCAGGCCGCAGGGGGCTGTCACTGAAGCTTTCTTT
CDR3 protein: CASRPQGAVTEAFF

V gene: TRBV11-2
D gene: TRBD1
clone size: .
J gene: TRBJ1-1
CDR3 DNA: TGTGCCAGCAGCTCCGGAACAGGGGTTCCCAAAGCTTTCTTT
CDR3 protein: CASSSGTGVPKAFF

V gene: TRBV28
D gene: .
clone size: .
J gene: TRBJ2-7
CDR3 DNA: TGTGCCAGCAGTTTTGTGAAGGACACCTACGAGCAGTACTTC
CDR3 protein: CASSFVKDTYEQYF

V gene: TRBV5-1
D gene: .
clone size: .
J gene: TRBJ2-4
CDR3 DNA: TGCGCCAGCAGCCCGACCCCAGGGTGGGGGGACATTCAGTACTTC
CDR3 protein: CASSPTPGWGDIQYF

V gene: TRBV10-3
D gene: .
clone size: .
J gene: TRBJ1-1
CDR3 DNA: TGTGCCGTTCAATCCCGAGCTGAAGCTTTCTTT
CDR3 protein: CAVQSRAEAFF